These 10 T cell receptor beta chains were all obtained from the same sample, sequenced in a study of control samples from healthy donors and cancer patients. Sequencing used immunoSEQ multiplex PCR; TCRdb keeps in-frame clones, though not all of them. The table lists 150,000 to 190,000 clones, roughly 93% of them singletons. What was sequenced was blood. The receptor source for this set is a man aged 45-65 years in good health.

The chain links TRBV7-2 to TRBJ1-4; D call uncertain. The V gene lost 1 base and the J gene lost 10 bases, with 7 bases spanning the gap. CDR3 length: 12 amino acids. Germline loops: CDR1 SGHTA, CDR2 FQGNSA. The chain's CDR3 is CASSLDWGKLFF. In DNA, the CDR3 is TGTGCCAGCAGCTTAGATTGGGGAAAACTGTTTTTT.

The rearrangement uses TRBV12-3 or TRBV12-4 and TRBJ1-1; D unclear. The CDR3 is made up of 13 amino acids. V was trimmed by 8 bases and J by 0 bases, leaving 10 bases between them. CDR3 loop: CASARLVNTEAFF. In nucleotides, the CDR3 is TGTGCCAGCGCGCGACTAGTGAACACTGAAGCTTTCTTT.

The genes are TRBV30 and TRBJ2-2; 14 nucleotides match TRBD2. The CDR3 totals 19 residues. Per germline, CDR1 GTSNPN and CDR2 SVGIG (reference sequence). The CDR3 DNA is TGTGCTGGCGCGATGGGACTAGCGGGAGTAGGCCGTGACACCGGGGAGCTGTTTTTT. Amino acid sequence: CAGAMGLAGVGRDTGELFF.

The chain uses TRBV9 and TRBJ2-5, with a possible D match to TRBD1 (6 bases). The CDR3 is 13 amino acids. Germline V gives CDR1 SGDLS, CDR2 YYNGEE. V lost 4 bases and J 2 bases, leaving 9 bases between the germline ends. The CDR3 spells CASSRTEQETQYF. The CDR3 nucleotides are TGTGCCAGCAGCCGGACAGAACAAGAGACCCAGTACTTC. Full variable domain (missing parts from reference TRBV9 and TRBJ2-5): DSGVTQTPKHLITATGQRVTLRCSPRSGDLSVYWYQQSLDQGLQFLIQYYNGEERAKGNILERFSAQQFPDLHSELNLSSLELGDSALYFCASSRTEQETQYFGPGTRLLVL.

The genes are TRBV7-9 and TRBJ2-1; 11 nucleotides line up with TRBD2. Germline trimming cut 3 bases from V and 9 bases from J; bases unmatched to any gene: 10. The CDR3 consists of 16 residues. The germline V gene has CDR1 SEHNR and CDR2 FQNEAQ (reference sequence). The CDR3 loop is CASSFPTSGREGEQFF. The CDR3 DNA reads as TGTGCCAGCAGCTTTCCTACTAGCGGGAGAGAGGGTGAGCAGTTCTTC.

This clone was recorded once. The chain combines TRBV7-3 with TRBJ2-6, with 9 bases fitting TRBD2. This CDR3 is 18 amino acids long. J gave up 4 bases and V 5 bases, and 12 bases lay outside the gene matches. The germline gives CDR1 SGHTA, CDR2 FQGTGA. In DNA form, the CDR3 reads TGTGCCAGCAGCCCCGGGACAGTTAGCGGGAGAGGGGCCAACGTCCTGACTTTC. It yields the protein CASSPGTVSGRGANVLTF.

The V call is TRBV5-1, the J call TRBJ1-2, with D possibly matching TRBD1 (6 bases). The germline gives CDR1 SGHRS, CDR2 YFSETQ. Trimming removed 0 bases at V and 4 bases at J, with 13 bases between. The CDR3 spans 15 residues. In DNA form, the CDR3 reads TGCGCCAGCAGCTTGGAGGTGGCGACAGGCTATGGCTACACCTTC. Amino acids: CASSLEVATGYGYTF.

The chain recombines TRBV19 with TRBJ1-5, with D unresolved. This CDR3 spans 15 amino acids. Per the germline V gene, CDR1 is LNHDA and CDR2 is SQIVND (reference sequence). The V end was cut by 4 bases, the J end by 11 bases, with 21 bases between. The chain's CDR3 is CASSTLAAREQTQHF. The CDR3 DNA is TGTGCCAGTAGTACCTTGGCAGCCCGAGAACAGACCCAGCATTTT. The whole variable domain, filled in from reference TRBV19 and TRBJ1-5, reads DGGITQSPKYLFRKEGQNVTLSCEQNLNHDAMYWYRQDPGQGLRLIYYSQIVNDFQKGDIAEGYSVSREKKESFPLTVTSAQKNPTAFYLCASSTLAAREQTQHFGDGTRLSIL.

The chain couples TRBV18 to TRBJ2-7; TRBD1 matches at 8 bases. The V and J ends lost 0 bases and 6 bases, in that order; junction bases with no gene match: 7. Germline V lookup: CDR1 KGHSH, CDR2 LQKENI. The CDR3 runs 15 residues. The CDR3 is CASSPPGRGPGEQYF. The CDR3 DNA reads as TGTGCCAGCTCACCACCGGGCAGGGGGCCAGGCGAGCAGTACTTC.

The rearrangement joins TRBV11-3 to TRBJ2-1, with 7 nucleotides matching TRBD2. Germline trimming cut 8 bases from V and 9 bases from J; bases unmatched to any gene: 10. CDR1 and CDR2 (germline): SGHNT, YENEEA. CDR3 length: 13 amino acids. CDR3 amino acids: CASGFTSVGEQFF. The CDR3 DNA is TGTGCCAGCGGTTTCACTAGCGTGGGTGAGCAGTTCTTC.